This TCR beta chain was documented in a study of blood T cell repertoires in COVID-19. CDR3 length: 15 residues. Germline CDR1 reads SQVTM; CDR2 reads ANQGSEA. V shed 5 bases and J 4 bases; nucleotides not matched to a gene: 6. Per the authors' pipeline: The authors estimated nucleated cell counts from reference gene primer amplification. Data came from immunoSEQ multiplex PCR; TCRdb stores just in-frame clones and leaves some out. Clonal size and the V and J genes are those of that table, whereas D and trimming came from the DNA. The sample shows around 250,000 clones, roughly four fifths of them seen only once.

The sequence was obtained from a man between 35 and 55 years old who had recovered from COVID-19. Input material: PBMCs or T cells enriched from blood (not recorded which). V gene TRBV29-1 combines with J gene TRBJ2-3; TRBD2 agrees at 13 bases. This CDR3 is CSVFRLAGGSDTQYF. CDR3 in DNA: TGCAGCGTTTTCCGACTAGCGGGAGGTTCAGATACGCAGTATTTT.